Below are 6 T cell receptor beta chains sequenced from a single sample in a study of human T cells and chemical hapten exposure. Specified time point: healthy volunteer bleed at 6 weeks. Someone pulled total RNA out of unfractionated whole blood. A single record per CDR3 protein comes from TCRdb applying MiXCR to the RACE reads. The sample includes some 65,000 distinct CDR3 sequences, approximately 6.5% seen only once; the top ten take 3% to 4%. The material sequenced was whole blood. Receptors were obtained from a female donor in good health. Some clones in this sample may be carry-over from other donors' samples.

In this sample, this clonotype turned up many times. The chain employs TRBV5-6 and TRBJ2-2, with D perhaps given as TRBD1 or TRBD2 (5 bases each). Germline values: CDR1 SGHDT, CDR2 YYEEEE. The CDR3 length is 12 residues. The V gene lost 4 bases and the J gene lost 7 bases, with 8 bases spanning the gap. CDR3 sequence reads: CASSTGGGELFF. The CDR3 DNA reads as TGTGCCAGCAGCACAGGAGGCGGGGAGCTGTTTTTT.

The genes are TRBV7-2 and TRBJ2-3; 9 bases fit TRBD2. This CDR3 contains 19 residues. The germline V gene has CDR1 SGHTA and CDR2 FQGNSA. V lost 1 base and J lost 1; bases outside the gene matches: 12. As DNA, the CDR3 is TGTGCCAGCAGCTTAGTCTGGGTAGCGGGAGTTAAGGGCACAGATACGCAGTATTTT. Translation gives CASSLVWVAGVKGTDTQYF.

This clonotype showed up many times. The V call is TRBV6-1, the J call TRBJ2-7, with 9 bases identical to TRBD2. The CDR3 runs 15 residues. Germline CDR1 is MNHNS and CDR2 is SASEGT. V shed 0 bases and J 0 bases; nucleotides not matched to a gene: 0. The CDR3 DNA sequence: TGTGCCAGCAGTGAAGCTAGCGGGAGCTCCTACGAGCAGTACTTC. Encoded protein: CASSEASGSSYEQYF.

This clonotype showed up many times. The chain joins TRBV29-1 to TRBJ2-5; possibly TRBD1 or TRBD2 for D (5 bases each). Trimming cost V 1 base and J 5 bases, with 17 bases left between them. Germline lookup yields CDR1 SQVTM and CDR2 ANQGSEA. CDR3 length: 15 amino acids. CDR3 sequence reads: CSVEGGEGPSETQYF. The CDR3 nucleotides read TGCAGCGTTGAAGGAGGAGAGGGGCCCTCGGAGACCCAGTACTTC.

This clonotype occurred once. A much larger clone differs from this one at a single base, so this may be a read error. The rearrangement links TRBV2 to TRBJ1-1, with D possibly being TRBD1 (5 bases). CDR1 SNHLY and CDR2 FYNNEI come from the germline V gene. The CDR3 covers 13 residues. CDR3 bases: TGTTCCAGCAGTAGAAACCGGGGCAGTGAAGCTTTCTTT. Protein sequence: CSSSRNRGSEAFF.

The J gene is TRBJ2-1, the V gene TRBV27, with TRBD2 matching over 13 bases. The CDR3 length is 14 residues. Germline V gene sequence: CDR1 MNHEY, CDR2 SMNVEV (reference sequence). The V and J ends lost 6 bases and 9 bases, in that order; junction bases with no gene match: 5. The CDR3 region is CASSRTSGSGEQFF. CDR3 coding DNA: TGTGCCAGCAGCCGGACTAGCGGGAGTGGTGAGCAGTTCTTC.